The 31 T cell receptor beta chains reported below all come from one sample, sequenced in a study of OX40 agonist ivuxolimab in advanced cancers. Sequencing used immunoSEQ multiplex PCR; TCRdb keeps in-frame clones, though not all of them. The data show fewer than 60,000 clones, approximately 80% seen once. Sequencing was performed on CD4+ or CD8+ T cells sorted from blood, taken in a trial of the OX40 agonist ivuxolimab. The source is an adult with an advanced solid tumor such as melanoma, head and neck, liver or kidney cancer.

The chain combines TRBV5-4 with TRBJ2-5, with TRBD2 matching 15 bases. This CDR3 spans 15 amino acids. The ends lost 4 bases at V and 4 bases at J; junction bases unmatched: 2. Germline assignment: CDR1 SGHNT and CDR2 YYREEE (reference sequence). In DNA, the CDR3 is TGTGCCAGCAGCGGACTAGCGGGGGGGCGAGAGACCCAGTACTTC. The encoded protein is CASSGLAGGRETQYF.

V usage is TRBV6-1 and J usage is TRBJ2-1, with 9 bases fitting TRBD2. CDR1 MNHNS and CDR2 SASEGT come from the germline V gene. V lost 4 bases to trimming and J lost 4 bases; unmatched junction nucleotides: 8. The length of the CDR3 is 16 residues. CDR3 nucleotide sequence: TGTGCCAGCAGTGTATCAGCGGGGGGTTTATACAATGAGCAGTTCTTC. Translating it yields CASSVSAGGLYNEQFF.

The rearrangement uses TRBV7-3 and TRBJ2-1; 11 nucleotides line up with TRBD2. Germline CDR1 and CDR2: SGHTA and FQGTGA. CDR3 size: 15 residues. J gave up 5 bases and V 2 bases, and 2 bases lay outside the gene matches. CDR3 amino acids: CASSLGTSGNNEQFF. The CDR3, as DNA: TGTGCCAGCAGCTTAGGGACTAGCGGAAACAATGAGCAGTTCTTC.

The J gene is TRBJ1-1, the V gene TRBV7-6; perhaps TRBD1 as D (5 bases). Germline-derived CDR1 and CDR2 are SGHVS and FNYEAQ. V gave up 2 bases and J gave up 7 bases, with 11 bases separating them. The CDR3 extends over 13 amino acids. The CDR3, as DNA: TGTGCCAGCAGCTTAACCCACAGGTTTGAAGCTTTCTTT. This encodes CASSLTHRFEAFF.

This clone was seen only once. The CDR3 DNA sequence: TGTGCCAGCAGCTTAGGCGGACTAGCGGGGGCCACCCCCAACAATGAGCAGTTCTTC. Translation: CASSLGGLAGATPNNEQFF. This chain uses TRBV11-3 with TRBJ2-1; 13 positions match TRBD2. In germline, CDR1 is SGHNT, CDR2 YENEEA. The CDR3 length is 19 residues. V lost 1 base and J lost 5; bases outside the gene matches: 11.

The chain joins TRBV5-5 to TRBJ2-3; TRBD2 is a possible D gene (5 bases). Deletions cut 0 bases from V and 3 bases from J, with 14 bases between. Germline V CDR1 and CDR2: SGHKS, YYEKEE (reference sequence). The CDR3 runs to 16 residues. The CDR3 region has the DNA TGTGCCAGCAGCTTGGGGGTTTCAACTAGGACAGATACGCAGTATTTT. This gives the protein CASSLGVSTRTDTQYF.

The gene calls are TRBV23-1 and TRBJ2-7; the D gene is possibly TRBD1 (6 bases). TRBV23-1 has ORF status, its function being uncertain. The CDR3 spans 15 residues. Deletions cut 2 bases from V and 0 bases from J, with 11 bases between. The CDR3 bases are TGCGCCAGCAGTCAAGACAGGCCTAGCTCCTACGAGCAGTACTTC. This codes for CASSQDRPSSYEQYF.

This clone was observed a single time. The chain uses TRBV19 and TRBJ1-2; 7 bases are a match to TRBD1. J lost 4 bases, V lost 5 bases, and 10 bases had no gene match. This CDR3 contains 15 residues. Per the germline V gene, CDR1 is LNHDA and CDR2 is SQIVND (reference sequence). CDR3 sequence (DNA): TGTGCCAGTAGTGACCCGGGACAGAGACTCTATGGCTACACCTTC. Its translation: CASSDPGQRLYGYTF. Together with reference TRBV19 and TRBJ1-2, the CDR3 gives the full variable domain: DGGITQSPKYLFRKEGQNVTLSCEQNLNHDAMYWYRQDPGQGLRLIYYSQIVNDFQKGDIAEGYSVSREKKESFPLTVTSAQKNPTAFYLCASSDPGQRLYGYTFGSGTRLTVV.

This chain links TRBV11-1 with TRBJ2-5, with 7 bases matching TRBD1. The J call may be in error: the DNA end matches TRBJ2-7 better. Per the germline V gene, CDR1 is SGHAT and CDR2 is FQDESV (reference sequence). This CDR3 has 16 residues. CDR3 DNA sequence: TGTGCCAGCAGCCCCCGCACAGGGGACAGCTCCTACGAGCAGTACTTC. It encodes CASSPRTGDSSYEQYF.

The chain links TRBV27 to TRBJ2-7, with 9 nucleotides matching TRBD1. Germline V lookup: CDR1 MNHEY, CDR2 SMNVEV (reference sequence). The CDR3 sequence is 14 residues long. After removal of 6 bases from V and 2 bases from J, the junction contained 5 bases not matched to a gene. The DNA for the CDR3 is TGTGCCAGCAGCGACAGACAGGGGGCCTACGAGCAGTACTTC. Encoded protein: CASSDRQGAYEQYF.

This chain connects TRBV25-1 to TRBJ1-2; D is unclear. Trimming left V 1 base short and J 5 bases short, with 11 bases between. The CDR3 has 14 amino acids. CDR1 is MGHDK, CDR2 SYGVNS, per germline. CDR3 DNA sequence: TGTGCCAGCAGTGAATCAGGCAGTTGGTATGGCTACACCTTC. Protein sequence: CASSESGSWYGYTF.

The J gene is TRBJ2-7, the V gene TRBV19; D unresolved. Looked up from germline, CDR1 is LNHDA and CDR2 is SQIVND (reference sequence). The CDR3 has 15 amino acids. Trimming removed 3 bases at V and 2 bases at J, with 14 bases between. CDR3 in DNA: TGTGCCAGTAGTATTGGCGGAGCATCAGCCTACGAGCAGTACTTC. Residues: CASSIGGASAYEQYF.

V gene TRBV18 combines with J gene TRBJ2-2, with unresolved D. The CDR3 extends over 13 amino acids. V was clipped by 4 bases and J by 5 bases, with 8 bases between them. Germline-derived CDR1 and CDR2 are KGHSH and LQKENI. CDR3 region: CASSQQNTGELFF. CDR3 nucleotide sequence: TGTGCCAGCTCACAACAGAATACCGGGGAGCTGTTTTTT.

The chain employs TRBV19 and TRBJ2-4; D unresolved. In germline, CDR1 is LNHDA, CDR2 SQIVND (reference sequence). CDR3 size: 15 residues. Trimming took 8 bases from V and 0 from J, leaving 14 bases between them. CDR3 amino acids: CASPAADLAKNIQYF. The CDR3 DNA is TGTGCCAGTCCGGCAGCCGACTTAGCCAAAAACATTCAGTACTTC.

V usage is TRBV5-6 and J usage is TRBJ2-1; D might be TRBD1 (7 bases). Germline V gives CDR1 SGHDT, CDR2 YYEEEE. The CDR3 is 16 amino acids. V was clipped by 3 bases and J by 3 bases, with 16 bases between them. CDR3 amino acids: CASSSNRQGGYNEQFF. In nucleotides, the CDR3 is TGTGCCAGCAGCTCTAACCGACAGGGAGGCTACAATGAGCAGTTCTTC.

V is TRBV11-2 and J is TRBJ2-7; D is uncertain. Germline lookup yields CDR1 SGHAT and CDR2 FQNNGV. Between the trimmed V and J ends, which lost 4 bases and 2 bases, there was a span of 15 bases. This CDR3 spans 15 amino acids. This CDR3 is CASSYSERKTYEQYF. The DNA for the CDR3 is TGTGCCAGCAGCTACTCCGAACGGAAAACCTACGAGCAGTACTTC.

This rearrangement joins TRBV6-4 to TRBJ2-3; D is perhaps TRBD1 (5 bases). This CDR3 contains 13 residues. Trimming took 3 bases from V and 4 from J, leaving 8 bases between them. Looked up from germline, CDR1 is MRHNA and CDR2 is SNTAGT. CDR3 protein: CASSEETADTQYF. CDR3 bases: TGTGCCAGCAGTGAGGAGACAGCAGATACGCAGTATTTT.

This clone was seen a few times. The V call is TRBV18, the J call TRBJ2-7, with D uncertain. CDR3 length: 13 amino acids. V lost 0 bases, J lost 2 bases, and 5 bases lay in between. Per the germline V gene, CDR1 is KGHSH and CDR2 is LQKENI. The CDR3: CASSPPSAYEQYF. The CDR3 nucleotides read TGTGCCAGCTCACCACCGTCGGCCTACGAGCAGTACTTC. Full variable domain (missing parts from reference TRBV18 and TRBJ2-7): NAGVMQNPRHLVRRRGQEARLRCSPMKGHSHVYWYRQLPEEGLKFMVYLQKENIIDESGMPKERFSAEFPKEGPSILRIQQVVRGDSAAYFCASSPPSAYEQYFGPGTRLTVT.

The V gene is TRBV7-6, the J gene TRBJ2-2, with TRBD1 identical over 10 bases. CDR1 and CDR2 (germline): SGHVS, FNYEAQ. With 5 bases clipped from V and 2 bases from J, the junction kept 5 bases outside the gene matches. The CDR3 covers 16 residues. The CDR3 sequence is CASSQGQGYNTGELFF. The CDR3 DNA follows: TGTGCCAGCAGCCAGGGACAGGGGTACAACACCGGGGAGCTGTTTTTT.

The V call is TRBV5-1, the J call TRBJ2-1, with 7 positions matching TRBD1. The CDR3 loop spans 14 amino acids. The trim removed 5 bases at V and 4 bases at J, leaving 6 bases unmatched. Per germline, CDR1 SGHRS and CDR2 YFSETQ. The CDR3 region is CASRLGGAYNEQFF. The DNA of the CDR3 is TGCGCCAGCAGGTTAGGGGGCGCGTACAATGAGCAGTTCTTC.

Here the CDR3 reads CASSPRDRGNYGYTF. The CDR3, as DNA: TGTGCCAGCAGTCCTCGGGACAGGGGTAACTATGGCTACACCTTC. This chain joins TRBV6-5 and TRBJ1-2; 10 positions match TRBD1. Germline loops: CDR1 MNHEY, CDR2 SVGAGI. This CDR3 contains 15 residues. The J segment lost 1 base and the V segment lost 5 bases, leaving 4 bases of the junction unmatched.

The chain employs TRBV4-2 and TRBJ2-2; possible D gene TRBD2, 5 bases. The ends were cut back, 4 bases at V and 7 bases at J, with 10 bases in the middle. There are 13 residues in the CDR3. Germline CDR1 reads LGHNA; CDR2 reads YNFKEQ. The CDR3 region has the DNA TGTGCCAGCAGCCCGACGGGAAACGGGGAGCTGTTTTTT. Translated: CASSPTGNGELFF.

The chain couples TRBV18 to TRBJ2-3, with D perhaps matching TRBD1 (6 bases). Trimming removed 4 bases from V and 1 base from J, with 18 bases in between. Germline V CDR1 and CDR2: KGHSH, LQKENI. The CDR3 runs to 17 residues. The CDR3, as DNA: TGTGCCAGCTCACGAACCCAGGGGACGAGGGGCACAGATACGCAGTATTTT. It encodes CASSRTQGTRGTDTQYF. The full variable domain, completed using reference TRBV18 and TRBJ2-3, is NAGVMQNPRHLVRRRGQEARLRCSPMKGHSHVYWYRQLPEEGLKFMVYLQKENIIDESGMPKERFSAEFPKEGPSILRIQQVVRGDSAAYFCASSRTQGTRGTDTQYFGPGTRLTVL.

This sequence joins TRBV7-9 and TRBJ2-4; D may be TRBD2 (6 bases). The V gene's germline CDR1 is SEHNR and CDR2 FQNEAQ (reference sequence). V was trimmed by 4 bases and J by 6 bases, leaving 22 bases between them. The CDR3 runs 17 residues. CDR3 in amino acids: CASSSRPRGLPLNIQYF. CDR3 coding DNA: TGTGCCAGCAGCTCACGCCCCCGCGGACTACCCCTAAACATTCAGTACTTC.

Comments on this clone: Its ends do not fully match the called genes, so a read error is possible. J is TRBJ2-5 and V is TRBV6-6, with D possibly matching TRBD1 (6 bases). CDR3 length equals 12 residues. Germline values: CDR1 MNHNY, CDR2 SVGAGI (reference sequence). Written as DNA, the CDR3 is TGTGCCAGCAGTCAGGGGCAAGAGGCCCAGTACTTC. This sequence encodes CASSQGQEAQYF.

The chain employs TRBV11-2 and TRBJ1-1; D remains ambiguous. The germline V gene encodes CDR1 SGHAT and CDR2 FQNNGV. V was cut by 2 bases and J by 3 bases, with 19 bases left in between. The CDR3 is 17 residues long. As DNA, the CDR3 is TGTGCCAGCAGCTTATCAGGCGGCCGACGTTCGGACACTGAAGCTTTCTTT. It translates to CASSLSGGRRSDTEAFF. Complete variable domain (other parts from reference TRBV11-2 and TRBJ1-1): EAGVAQSPRYKIIEKRQSVAFWCNPISGHATLYWYQQILGQGPKLLIQFQNNGVVDDSQLPKDRFSAERLKGVDSTLKIQPAKLEDSAVYLCASSLSGGRRSDTEAFFGQGTRLTVV.

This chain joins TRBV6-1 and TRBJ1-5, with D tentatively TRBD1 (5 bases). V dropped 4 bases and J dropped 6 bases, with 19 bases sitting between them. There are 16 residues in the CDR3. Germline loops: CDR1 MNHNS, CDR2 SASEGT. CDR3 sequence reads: CASSVGEYGSLQPQHF. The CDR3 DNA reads TGTGCCAGCAGTGTAGGGGAGTATGGGTCTCTTCAGCCCCAGCATTTT.

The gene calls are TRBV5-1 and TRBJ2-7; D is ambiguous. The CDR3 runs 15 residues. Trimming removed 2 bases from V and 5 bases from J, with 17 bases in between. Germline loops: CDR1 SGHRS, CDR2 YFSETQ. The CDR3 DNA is TGCGCCAGCAGCTTAGGTACGGCCCCTAGGAACGAGCAGTACTTC. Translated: CASSLGTAPRNEQYF.

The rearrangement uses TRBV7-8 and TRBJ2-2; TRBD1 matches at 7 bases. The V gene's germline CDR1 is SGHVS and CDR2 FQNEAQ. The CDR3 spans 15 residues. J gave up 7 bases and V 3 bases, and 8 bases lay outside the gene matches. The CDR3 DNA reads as TGTGCCAGCAGCTTTTTACAGGGGCCCCACGGGGAGCTGTTTTTT. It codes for CASSFLQGPHGELFF.

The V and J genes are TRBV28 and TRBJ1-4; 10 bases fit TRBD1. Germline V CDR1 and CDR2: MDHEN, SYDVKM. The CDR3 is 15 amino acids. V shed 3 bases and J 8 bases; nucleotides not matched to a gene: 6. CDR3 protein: CASSFLGQGEEKLFF. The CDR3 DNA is TGTGCCAGCAGTTTTCTTGGACAGGGGGAGGAAAAACTGTTTTTT.

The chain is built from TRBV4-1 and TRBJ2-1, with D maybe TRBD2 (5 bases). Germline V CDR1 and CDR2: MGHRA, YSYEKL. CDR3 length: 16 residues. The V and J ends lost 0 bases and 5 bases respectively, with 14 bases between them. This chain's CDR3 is CASSQEGAGGNNEQFF. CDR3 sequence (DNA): TGCGCCAGCAGCCAAGAAGGCGCCGGAGGTAACAATGAGCAGTTCTTC.